The 15 T cell receptor beta chains below were found in one sample sequenced in a study of cytomegalovirus exposure and HLA in healthy donors. With 60 Vbeta and 13 Jbeta primers, the PCR was carried out. Here immunoSEQ multiplex PCR was the method, and the copy in TCRdb shows in-frame clones only, minus some. Here the sample spans some 170,000 clones, over 60% being singletons. Sequencing was performed on PBMCs. These TCRs come from a woman in her twenties or thirties in good health and CMV-seronegative.

The CDR3 here is CASSFITVGRDRGLPQHF. The CDR3 nucleotides read TGTGCCAGCAGTTTTATTACCGTGGGCCGGGACAGGGGACTACCCCAGCATTTT. This chain connects TRBV28 to TRBJ1-5; 10 nucleotides match TRBD1. Germline CDR1 MDHEN, CDR2 SYDVKM. V was pared by 3 bases and J by 10 bases, with 18 bases of the junction left unmatched. This CDR3 comprises 18 residues. Supplemented by reference TRBV28 and TRBJ1-5, the full variable domain reads DVKVTQSSRYLVKRTGEKVFLECVQDMDHENMFWYRQDPGLGLRLIYFSYDVKMKEKGDIPEGYSVSREKKERFSLILESASTNQTSMYLCASSFITVGRDRGLPQHFGDGTRLSIL.

The chain has TRBV28 and TRBJ2-2, with D possibly TRBD2 on 6 matching bases. Trimming removed 5 bases from V and 7 bases from J, with 17 bases in between. The germline V gene has CDR1 MDHEN and CDR2 SYDVKM. This CDR3 has 15 amino acids. The CDR3 DNA is TGTGCCAGCAGTCTGCTAAAGGCCGGGGGCGGGGAGCTGTTTTTT. Translation gives CASSLLKAGGGELFF.

The V call is TRBV5-1, the J call TRBJ1-6; 9 bases match TRBD1. The V gene's germline CDR1 is SGHRS and CDR2 YFSETQ. V lost 3 bases and J lost 7; bases outside the gene matches: 2. CDR3 length equals 14 residues. The CDR3, as DNA: TGCGCCAGCAGCTCAGGGACAGGGAATTCACCCCTCCACTTT. Translation gives CASSSGTGNSPLHF.

A single count supports this clone. V and J are TRBV6-6 and TRBJ1-6, with D possibly matching TRBD1 (6 bases). Germline values: CDR1 MNHNY, CDR2 SVGAGI (reference sequence). The CDR3 is 9 amino acids. CDR3 region: CGQDSPLHF. DNA of the CDR3: TGTGGACAGGATTCACCCCTCCACTTT.

The CDR3 here is CASSTTGQGADEQFF. In DNA, the CDR3 is TGTGCCAGTAGTACAACGGGACAGGGGGCGGATGAGCAGTTCTTC. This chain joins TRBV19 and TRBJ2-1, with TRBD1 matching over 12 bases. Germline CDR1 and CDR2: LNHDA and SQIVND (reference sequence). V shed 4 bases, J shed 8 bases, and the junction held 6 bases outside the gene matches. The CDR3 extends over 15 amino acids.

This clone has a single count. The chain has TRBV18 and TRBJ1-4, with a tentative D call TRBD1 (6 bases). V dropped 4 bases and J dropped 0 bases, with 24 bases sitting between them. This CDR3 spans 20 amino acids. Germline V gene data show CDR1 as KGHSH and CDR2 as LQKENI. DNA for the CDR3: TGTGCCAGCTCACACTGGGACACCGAGTTTGAGCAGGCAACTAATGAAAAACTGTTTTTT. This encodes CASSHWDTEFEQATNEKLFF.

This chain uses TRBV28 with TRBJ2-3, with a weak D call TRBD1 (5 bases). Deletions cut 2 bases from V and 7 bases from J, with 10 bases between. Per germline, CDR1 MDHEN and CDR2 SYDVKM. The CDR3 has 13 residues. CDR3 nucleotides: TGTGCCAGCAGTTTAATGGGGCGTTATACGCAGTATTTT. This sequence encodes CASSLMGRYTQYF.

The rearrangement links TRBV25-1 to TRBJ2-7, with TRBD2 identical over 7 bases. The ends lost 8 bases at V and 6 bases at J; junction bases unmatched: 7. This CDR3 contains 12 residues. From germline, CDR1 is MGHDK and CDR2 SYGVNS. CDR3 in amino acids: CASSRGGGEQYF. CDR3 DNA: TGTGCCAGCTCAAGGGGCGGGGGCGAGCAGTACTTC.

This clone turned up a few times. The chain joins TRBV5-3 to TRBJ2-1; TRBD2 agrees at 13 bases. TRBV5-3 is filed as an ORF, its function uncertain. After removal of 3 bases from V and 1 base from J, the junction contained 7 bases not matched to a gene. The CDR3 consists of 18 residues. Here the CDR3 reads CARSSPTSGRGSYNEQFF. The DNA of the CDR3 is TGTGCCAGAAGCTCTCCTACTAGCGGGAGGGGGTCCTACAATGAGCAGTTCTTC.

CDR3 coding DNA: TGTGCCAGCAGCGTGCAATCCCCGGGACAGGGCTCAGAAGCTTTCTTT. Translating gives CASSVQSPGQGSEAFF. The J gene is TRBJ1-1, the V gene TRBV2; 9 bases line up with TRBD1. Trimming took 6 bases from V and 8 from J; bases not matched to a gene: 16. Germline V gene sequence: CDR1 SNHLY, CDR2 FYNNEI. This CDR3 contains 16 residues.

J is TRBJ2-1 and V is TRBV28; TRBD1 might be the D (6 bases). From germline, CDR1 is MDHEN and CDR2 SYDVKM. The CDR3 contains 13 residues. V was pared by 7 bases and J by 5 bases, with 12 bases between. DNA for the CDR3: TGTGCCAGCAAGGGACACCTACACAATGAGCAGTTCTTC. Amino acid sequence: CASKGHLHNEQFF.

This rearrangement joins TRBV6-6 to TRBJ1-6; D call uncertain. The CDR3 extends over 14 amino acids. Trimming shortened V by 7 bases and J by 8 bases, and 15 bases separated the two germline ends. The germline V gene encodes CDR1 MNHNY and CDR2 SVGAGI (reference sequence). In DNA, the CDR3 is TGTGCCAGCAATGAACCCGGACTGGATTCACCCCTCCACTTT. This encodes CASNEPGLDSPLHF.

The chain links TRBV9 to TRBJ2-1; TRBD2 agrees at 9 bases. Germline lookup yields CDR1 SGDLS and CDR2 YYNGEE. This CDR3 spans 15 amino acids. V was pared by 0 bases and J by 9 bases, with 7 bases of the junction left unmatched. In DNA form, the CDR3 reads TGTGCCAGCAGCGTAGTCTCGGCGGGGGGGGGTGAGCAGTTCTTC. This codes for CASSVVSAGGGEQFF.

The chain recombines TRBV7-9 with TRBJ1-2, with D possibly matching TRBD1 (5 bases). Germline V CDR1 and CDR2: SEHNR, FQNEAQ (reference sequence). This CDR3 has 15 residues. Trimming cost V 2 bases and J 7 bases, with 17 bases left between them. CDR3 sequence (DNA): TGTGCCAGCAGCTTATTGGGGGGAGGCATGGCTGGCTACACCTTC. Translating gives CASSLLGGGMAGYTF.

This clone came up a few times. J is TRBJ1-1 and V is TRBV6-1; D might be TRBD1 (5 bases). This CDR3 comprises 13 residues. Trimming took 1 base from V and 6 from J, leaving 9 bases between them. Germline values: CDR1 MNHNS, CDR2 SASEGT. Here the CDR3 DNA reads TGTGCCAGCAGTGAAGTTGCGGGGGCTGAAGCTTTCTTT. Protein product: CASSEVAGAEAFF.